A single sample is the source of the 17 T cell receptor beta chains below, sequenced in a study of early T cells in non-severe SARS-CoV-2 infection. From the 5' RACE reads, TCRdb called clonotypes with MiXCR, one entry per CDR3 protein. Altogether roughly 45,000 distinct CDR3 sequences are present, approximately 6% being singletons, with the ten largest covering 6% to 8.5%. This material consisted of whole blood, taken at baseline. The receptors shown here come from an adult who was a healthcare worker with PCR-confirmed SARS-CoV-2 infection or an uninfected control (not recorded which).

The chain combines TRBV29-1 with TRBJ2-5; tentative D call: TRBD1 (5 bases). The CDR3 length is 15 residues. Germline CDR1 reads SQVTM; CDR2 reads ANQGSEA. V was shortened by 3 bases and J by 5 bases, with 19 bases between the two germline ends. CDR3: CSVDGVGAGLETQYF. For the CDR3, the DNA is TGCAGCGTTGATGGGGTAGGGGCAGGTCTGGAGACCCAGTACTTC.

This clonotype was detected many times. V usage is TRBV14 and J usage is TRBJ2-2; D ambiguous. Germline V gene lookup returns CDR1 SGHDN and CDR2 FVKESK. Trimming removed 0 bases from V and 6 bases from J, with 5 bases in between. The CDR3 loop spans 13 amino acids. The CDR3 DNA follows: TGTGCCAGCAGCCAAGATCTCGCCGGGGAGCTGTTTTTT. It codes for CASSQDLAGELFF.

In its sample, this clonotype was seen many times. The chain links TRBV21-1 to TRBJ2-2. TRBV21-1 is recorded as a pseudogene. CDR3 size: 15 residues. The CDR3 region is CASTPGISNTGELFF. For the CDR3, the DNA is TGTGCCAGCACCCCCGGGATCTCGAACACCGGGGAGCTGTTTTTT.

V gene TRBV28 combines with J gene TRBJ2-7; D possibly uses TRBD1 or TRBD2 (5 bases each). Trimming left V 4 bases short and J 2 bases short, with 12 bases between. The V gene's germline CDR1 is MDHEN and CDR2 SYDVKM. The CDR3 loop spans 14 amino acids. The CDR3 is CASSWPGRTYEQYF. CDR3 DNA: TGTGCCAGCAGTTGGCCAGGGAGAACCTACGAGCAGTACTTC.

By proportion, this clonotype is medium-sized. V usage is TRBV29-1 and J usage is TRBJ2-4; 14 bases map to TRBD2. V was clipped by 6 bases and J by 5 bases; unmatched bases: 18. The CDR3 contains 19 residues. Per germline, CDR1 SQVTM and CDR2 ANQGSEA. CDR3 bases: TGCAGCGTGGGCGGAGGCGGACTAGCGGGAGGATCCGGGGAAAACATTCAGTACTTC. Its protein product is CSVGGGGLAGGSGENIQYF.

The genes are TRBV7-6 and TRBJ1-3; 8 bases line up with TRBD1. The CDR3 sequence is 14 residues long. V lost 4 bases to trimming and J lost 8 bases; unmatched junction nucleotides: 7. Germline V lookup: CDR1 SGHVS, CDR2 FNYEAQ. This chain's CDR3 is CASSSRTGQDTIYF. The CDR3 DNA sequence: TGTGCCAGCAGCTCTAGGACAGGGCAAGACACCATATATTTT. The variable domain in full, completed from reference TRBV7-6 and TRBJ1-3, reads GAGVSQSPRYKVTKRGQDVALRCDPISGHVSLYWYRQALGQGPEFLTYFNYEAQQDKSGLPNDRFSAERPEGSISTLTIQRTEQRDSAMYRCASSSRTGQDTIYFGEGSWLTVV.

The sample holds many counts of this clonotype. The rearrangement links TRBV20-1 to TRBJ2-7, with TRBD2 matching over 13 bases. Germline V gene lookup returns CDR1 DFQATT and CDR2 SNEGSKA (reference sequence). V lost 0 bases to trimming and J lost 0 bases; unmatched junction nucleotides: 11. This CDR3 region has 19 residues. CDR3 DNA sequence: TGCAGTGCTAGAGACACGACTAGCGGGAGGACCCTGAGCTCCTACGAGCAGTACTTC. Translation gives CSARDTTSGRTLSSYEQYF.

The table lists this clonotype with a few counts. The V and J genes are TRBV20-1 and TRBJ2-3; D possibly corresponds to TRBD2 (6 bases). Germline CDR1 reads DFQATT; CDR2 reads SNEGSKA (reference sequence). The CDR3 spans 13 residues. With 4 bases removed from V and 1 base from J, the gap between germline ends came to 9 bases. The chain's CDR3 is CSANSGGTDTQYF. In DNA, the CDR3 is TGCAGTGCTAATAGCGGAGGCACAGATACGCAGTATTTT.

The rearrangement links TRBV10-3 to TRBJ2-1; D is ambiguous. CDR3 length: 15 amino acids. Germline V gene lookup returns CDR1 ENHRY and CDR2 SYGVKD. V lost 8 bases and J 2 bases, leaving 16 bases between the germline ends. In DNA form, the CDR3 reads TGTGCCATCGGCGCGAGAAACCCTCCCTACAATGAGCAGTTCTTC. Translating it yields CAIGARNPPYNEQFF.

The table lists this clonotype with many counts. The rearrangement uses TRBV25-1 and TRBJ2-3; no clear D gene. This CDR3 is 14 amino acids long. V lost 2 bases to trimming and J lost 9 bases, with 15 bases between them. CDR1 and CDR2 from the germline V gene are MGHDK and SYGVNS. This CDR3 is CASSETSPSGTQYF. The CDR3 DNA reads as TGTGCCAGCAGTGAAACCTCGCCTTCTGGGACGCAGTATTTT. Combining the CDR3 with reference TRBV25-1 and TRBJ2-3 gives the whole variable domain EADIYQTPRYLVIGTGKKITLECSQTMGHDKMYWYQQDPGMELHLIHYSYGVNSTEKGDLSSESTVSRIRTEHFPLTLESARPSHTSQYLCASSETSPSGTQYFGPGTRLTVL.

This clonotype was seen many times. This sequence joins TRBV28 and TRBJ1-1; possibly TRBD1 for D (6 bases). Trimming took off 6 bases at V and 0 bases at J, with 14 bases between the two ends. The CDR3 consists of 15 residues. Per the germline V gene, CDR1 is MDHEN and CDR2 is SYDVKM. The CDR3 loop is CASRHRVGMNTEAFF. Written as DNA, the CDR3 is TGTGCCAGCAGACACAGGGTTGGAATGAACACTGAAGCTTTCTTT.

This clonotype was picked up a small number of times. The chain uses TRBV20-1 and TRBJ1-1; 7 bases are shared with TRBD1. The CDR3 is 13 amino acids. Germline trimming cut 5 bases from V and 5 bases from J; bases unmatched to any gene: 8. CDR1 and CDR2 from the germline V gene are DFQATT and SNEGSKA (reference sequence). CDR3 bases: TGCAGTGCTCCCCCGACAGGGCGGACTGAAGCTTTCTTT. Translation: CSAPPTGRTEAFF.

This clonotype was found a few times. The V gene is TRBV27, the J gene TRBJ1-2, with TRBD1 matching over 11 bases. With V trimmed by 5 bases and J by 7 bases, 9 bases remained unmatched. The CDR3 has 15 amino acids. Germline CDR1 reads MNHEY; CDR2 reads SMNVEV (reference sequence). In DNA, the CDR3 is TGTGCCAGCAGTGGCCGGGACAGGGGGTTGTCTGGCTACACCTTC. Protein sequence: CASSGRDRGLSGYTF.

This clonotype was seen many times. The chain has TRBV3-1 and TRBJ2-7, with D unresolved. Trimming shortened V by 2 bases and J by 7 bases, and 6 bases separated the two germline ends. The CDR3 totals 11 residues. CDR1 is LGHDT and CDR2 is YNNKEL in the germline V gene (reference sequence). In DNA, the CDR3 is TGTGCCAGCAGCCAAACGTGGGAGCAGTACTTC. It encodes CASSQTWEQYF.

Ten or more counts support this clonotype. V is TRBV20-1 and J is TRBJ2-7; 12 bases align to TRBD2. Germline CDR1 reads DFQATT; CDR2 reads SNEGSKA (reference sequence). CDR3 length: 14 residues. V trimming: 5 bases; J trimming: 0 bases; junction bases outside the gene matches: 2. In DNA form, the CDR3 reads TGCAGTGCTTTGACTAGCGGGAGCTCCTACGAGCAGTACTTC. Amino acid sequence: CSALTSGSSYEQYF.

This clonotype appeared many times. The chain recombines TRBV6-2 or TRBV6-3 with TRBJ2-7; tentative D call: TRBD2 (6 bases). The CDR3 spans 12 residues. Trimming pared 7 bases from V and 3 bases from J, leaving 10 bases between. Germline V gene sequence: CDR1 MNHEY, CDR2 SVGEGT. CDR3 sequence: CASKSGGYEQYF. The CDR3 DNA is TGTGCCAGCAAATCCGGGGGCTACGAGCAGTACTTC.

This rearrangement joins TRBV19 to TRBJ2-7; TRBD1 matches at 9 bases. The CDR3 is 14 residues long. V gave up 3 bases and J gave up 5 bases; unmatched junction bases: 5. The germline gives CDR1 LNHDA, CDR2 SQIVND (reference sequence). For the CDR3, the DNA is TGTGCCAGTAGTATTAACAGGGGGCCCCACGAGCAGTACTTC. Translating gives CASSINRGPHEQYF.